These T cell receptor beta chains were read from a single sample in a study of blood T cell repertoires in COVID-19. The repertoire was sequenced with immunoSEQ multiplex PCR; TCRdb's copy has only in-frame clones and lacks some. Of about 45,000 clones listed, over 75% are singletons. Sequencing input: peripheral blood. Receptor source: a woman of 80 years or more with acute or convalescent COVID-19. The CDR3 runs from the conserved cysteine through the conserved F or W. The order of the fields is CDR3 DNA, CDR3 protein, V gene, J gene, clone size, D gene. A D gene is named only where the DNA matches it firmly. A clone size is listed for some rows: how often the clone was seen (once, few, many), or a class if it is expanded.

CDR3 DNA: TGTGCCAGCTCACTGAACCGGGACTCCAATCAGCCCCAGCATTTT; CDR3 protein: CASSLNRDSNQPQHF; V gene: TRBV18; J gene: TRBJ1-5; clone size: NA; D gene: NA
CDR3 DNA: TGCGCCAGCAGCTTGAGGGGCCTAGCGGGCACAGATACGCAGTATTTT; CDR3 protein: CASSLRGLAGTDTQYF; V gene: TRBV5-1; J gene: TRBJ2-3; clone size: NA; D gene: TRBD2
CDR3 DNA: TGTGCCAGTAGTATCGGAGGAGGTTACACCATATATTTT; CDR3 protein: CASSIGGGYTIYF; V gene: TRBV19; J gene: TRBJ1-3; clone size: NA; D gene: NA
CDR3 DNA: TGTGCCAGCAGCCAAACGAGTTACAATGAGCAGTTCTTC; CDR3 protein: CASSQTSYNEQFF; V gene: TRBV3-1/TRBV3-2; J gene: TRBJ2-1; clone size: few; D gene: NA
CDR3 DNA: TGTGCCAGTAGTGTTCAGACAGGGTGGAGTACTGGCACTGAAGCTTTCTTT; CDR3 protein: CASSVQTGWSTGTEAFF; V gene: TRBV19; J gene: TRBJ1-1; clone size: NA; D gene: TRBD1
CDR3 DNA: TGTGCCAGCAGCTTGGTTGAGCGGACCGTAGATACGCAGTATTTT; CDR3 protein: CASSLVERTVDTQYF; V gene: TRBV5-4; J gene: TRBJ2-3; clone size: NA; D gene: NA
CDR3 DNA: TGTGCCAGTAGTACCCGGACAGGGGGGAATTCACCCCTCCACTTT; CDR3 protein: CASSTRTGGNSPLHF; V gene: TRBV19; J gene: TRBJ1-6; clone size: once; D gene: TRBD1
CDR3 DNA: TGTGCCATCAGAGGAGGTTCGGTTTCCGATGGCTACACCTTC; CDR3 protein: CAIRGGSVSDGYTF; V gene: TRBV10-3; J gene: TRBJ1-2; clone size: NA; D gene: NA
CDR3 DNA: TGCGCCAGCAGACGGGGACAGGGTTTAGATACGCAGTATTTT; CDR3 protein: CASRRGQGLDTQYF; V gene: TRBV5-1; J gene: TRBJ2-3; clone size: once; D gene: TRBD1
CDR3 DNA: TGTGCCAGCAGCCCCGAGGGGGCCTGGGGAGACATTCAGTACTTC; CDR3 protein: CASSPEGAWGDIQYF; V gene: TRBV4-2; J gene: TRBJ2-4; clone size: NA; D gene: TRBD1
CDR3 DNA: TGTGCCAGCAGTTTATGGGGCCCCGGCACAGGTCGGGAGTTTCTAGCCAAAAACATTCAGTACTTC; CDR3 protein: CASSLWGPGTGREFLAKNIQYF; V gene: TRBV27; J gene: TRBJ2-4; clone size: NA; D gene: NA
CDR3 DNA: TGCGCCAGCAGCCACGAGGGAGTGGAAAAACTGTTTTTT; CDR3 protein: CASSHEGVEKLFF; V gene: TRBV5-1; J gene: TRBJ1-4; clone size: NA; D gene: NA
CDR3 DNA: TGTGCCAGCAGCTTGGGGGCTTCGGAGACCCAGTACTTC; CDR3 protein: CASSLGASETQYF; V gene: TRBV7-9; J gene: TRBJ2-5; clone size: NA; D gene: NA
CDR3 DNA: TGTGCCAGCAGCTTAGAAGCGGGAGCCTACAATGAGCAGTTCTTC; CDR3 protein: CASSLEAGAYNEQFF; V gene: TRBV7-9; J gene: TRBJ2-1; clone size: NA; D gene: TRBD2
CDR3 DNA: TGTGCCACCAGTGATACAGTCAATGAGCAGTTCTTC; CDR3 protein: CATSDTVNEQFF; V gene: TRBV24-1; J gene: TRBJ2-1; clone size: NA; D gene: NA
CDR3 DNA: TGCGCCAGCAGCTACCAGGGGGCGGATTTTACTGAAGCTTTCTTT; CDR3 protein: CASSYQGADFTEAFF; V gene: TRBV5-1; J gene: TRBJ1-1; clone size: NA; D gene: TRBD1
CDR3 DNA: TGTGCCAGCAGCCTCTTGAGCGGGAGAGGAGCCAAAAACATTCAGTACTTC; CDR3 protein: CASSLLSGRGAKNIQYF; V gene: TRBV3-1/TRBV3-2; J gene: TRBJ2-4; clone size: NA; D gene: TRBD2
CDR3 DNA: TGCGCCAGCAGTCTCAGTGGCTCCTACAATGAGCAGTTCTTC; CDR3 protein: CASSLSGSYNEQFF; V gene: TRBV10-1; J gene: TRBJ2-1; clone size: NA; D gene: NA
CDR3 DNA: TGCGCCGGCCAGCCACGGGGTAGACTTAGCACAGATACGCAGTATTTT; CDR3 protein: CAGQPRGRLSTDTQYF; V gene: TRBV23-1; J gene: TRBJ2-3; clone size: once; D gene: NA
CDR3 DNA: TGTGCCAGCAGCCAATTTTCAGGGGTGGACACCGGGGAGCTGTTTTTT; CDR3 protein: CASSQFSGVDTGELFF; V gene: TRBV3-1/TRBV3-2; J gene: TRBJ2-2; clone size: NA; D gene: NA
CDR3 DNA: TGTGCCAGCAGCTTGGGTGCGGGAGAAAGCTATGAGCAGTTCTTC; CDR3 protein: CASSLGAGESYEQFF; V gene: TRBV7-2; J gene: TRBJ2-1; clone size: NA; D gene: TRBD2
CDR3 DNA: TGTGCCAGCAGCTTTCCCGGCGGGAGTAGGCTAACTAGCACAGATACGCAGTATTTT; CDR3 protein: CASSFPGGSRLTSTDTQYF; V gene: TRBV7-9; J gene: TRBJ2-3; clone size: NA; D gene: TRBD2
CDR3 DNA: TGCGCCAGCAGCCCCGGACAGGGGGCAGAGAACACTGAAGCTTTCTTT; CDR3 protein: CASSPGQGAENTEAFF; V gene: TRBV5-1; J gene: TRBJ1-1; clone size: many; D gene: TRBD1
CDR3 DNA: TGCGCCAGCAGCCAACCTAGCGGGAGGGACAATGAGCAGTTCTTC; CDR3 protein: CASSQPSGRDNEQFF; V gene: TRBV4-1; J gene: TRBJ2-1; clone size: NA; D gene: TRBD2
CDR3 DNA: TGTGCCAGTAGGGACTCCTTGGACACTGAAGCTTTCTTT; CDR3 protein: CASRDSLDTEAFF; V gene: TRBV27; J gene: TRBJ1-1; clone size: NA; D gene: NA
CDR3 DNA: TGTGCCAGCTCACCTCCAGGGGGGATCACCGGGGAGCTGTTTTTT; CDR3 protein: CASSPPGGITGELFF; V gene: TRBV18; J gene: TRBJ2-2; clone size: NA; D gene: NA
CDR3 DNA: TGTGCCAGCTCACCAGCCGGGTCCGGAAACACCATATATTTT; CDR3 protein: CASSPAGSGNTIYF; V gene: TRBV18; J gene: TRBJ1-3; clone size: NA; D gene: NA
CDR3 DNA: TGTGCCAGCGGACAGGATCAGCCCCAGCATTTT; CDR3 protein: CASGQDQPQHF; V gene: TRBV5-8; J gene: TRBJ1-5; clone size: NA; D gene: TRBD1
CDR3 DNA: TGCGCCAGCAGCCCCCGGACAGTCCAAAACACCGGGGAGCTGTTTTTT; CDR3 protein: CASSPRTVQNTGELFF; V gene: TRBV4-1; J gene: TRBJ2-2; clone size: NA; D gene: NA
CDR3 DNA: TGTGCCAGCAGCTTAGCAGCGGGAGGGAACACCGGGGAGCTGTTTTTT; CDR3 protein: CASSLAAGGNTGELFF; V gene: TRBV11-2; J gene: TRBJ2-2; clone size: NA; D gene: TRBD2
CDR3 DNA: TGTGCCAGCAGCGCAGGGTCCCTAAATGAAAAACTGTTTTTT; CDR3 protein: CASSAGSLNEKLFF; V gene: TRBV2; J gene: TRBJ1-4; clone size: NA; D gene: NA
CDR3 DNA: TGCGCCAGCAGCTCAGGACAGTTCACCGGGGAGCTGTTTTTT; CDR3 protein: CASSSGQFTGELFF; V gene: TRBV5-1; J gene: TRBJ2-2; clone size: NA; D gene: NA
CDR3 DNA: TGTGCCAGCAGTTCCCTTTCCGGGACAGGCCTCAATCAGCCCCAGCATTTT; CDR3 protein: CASSSLSGTGLNQPQHF; V gene: TRBV19; J gene: TRBJ1-5; clone size: NA; D gene: TRBD1
CDR3 DNA: TGCGCCAGCAGCTTGGGGACAGGAGCATATTCACCCCTCCACTTT; CDR3 protein: CASSLGTGAYSPLHF; V gene: TRBV5-1; J gene: TRBJ1-6; clone size: NA; D gene: TRBD1
CDR3 DNA: TGTGCCATCAGTCCCCGGACTAGTAAGGACCCTTTTGGGGCCAACGTCCTGACTTTC; CDR3 protein: CAISPRTSKDPFGANVLTF; V gene: TRBV10-3; J gene: TRBJ2-6; clone size: NA; D gene: TRBD2
CDR3 DNA: TGCGCCAGCAGCCAAGGGCCGACATACGAGCAGTACTTC; CDR3 protein: CASSQGPTYEQYF; V gene: TRBV4-1; J gene: TRBJ2-7; clone size: NA; D gene: NA
CDR3 DNA: TGTGCCACCAGTGATATCTCCCCCGGGGAGCTGTTTTTT; CDR3 protein: CATSDISPGELFF; V gene: TRBV24-1; J gene: TRBJ2-2; clone size: NA; D gene: NA
CDR3 DNA: TGTGCCAGCAGCGTAGCTAGCGGGGGGTTTAATGAGCAGTTCTTC; CDR3 protein: CASSVASGGFNEQFF; V gene: TRBV9; J gene: TRBJ2-1; clone size: NA; D gene: TRBD2
CDR3 DNA: TGTGCCAGCAGTCAGGGGGCGGGCAACTATGGCTACACCTTC; CDR3 protein: CASSQGAGNYGYTF; V gene: TRBV28; J gene: TRBJ1-2; clone size: NA; D gene: TRBD1
CDR3 DNA: TGTGCCACCAGTGATTATACGCGGGGCTACACCTTC; CDR3 protein: CATSDYTRGYTF; V gene: TRBV24-1; J gene: TRBJ1-2; clone size: NA; D gene: NA
CDR3 DNA: TGCAGTGCTAGTACTAGCGGACAAGAGACCCAGTACTTC; CDR3 protein: CSASTSGQETQYF; V gene: TRBV20-1; J gene: TRBJ2-5; clone size: NA; D gene: TRBD2
CDR3 DNA: TGTGCCAGCAAAGAGGACAGGGGACGGATCAACACCATATATTTT; CDR3 protein: CASKEDRGRINTIYF; V gene: TRBV6-5; J gene: TRBJ1-3; clone size: NA; D gene: TRBD1
CDR3 DNA: TGTGCCAGCAGATCACCCGGGACTAGCGGATACGAGCAGTACTTC; CDR3 protein: CASRSPGTSGYEQYF; V gene: TRBV6-5; J gene: TRBJ2-7; clone size: NA; D gene: TRBD2
CDR3 DNA: TGTGCCAGCAGTGAGTGGAGGGGGCGCCCCAACTATGGCTACACCTTC; CDR3 protein: CASSEWRGRPNYGYTF; V gene: TRBV6-4; J gene: TRBJ1-2; clone size: NA; D gene: TRBD1
CDR3 DNA: TGCGCCAGCAGCTTCGTAGCGGGAGATTGGGGAGATACGCAGTATTTT; CDR3 protein: CASSFVAGDWGDTQYF; V gene: TRBV5-1; J gene: TRBJ2-3; clone size: once; D gene: TRBD2
CDR3 DNA: TGCGCCAGCAGCTTCTTCCAGCAGGCCACCGGGGAGCTGTTTTTT; CDR3 protein: CASSFFQQATGELFF; V gene: TRBV5-1; J gene: TRBJ2-2; clone size: once; D gene: NA
CDR3 DNA: TGTGCCAGCAGCTTAGTGAGCGAGCAGTACTTC; CDR3 protein: CASSLVSEQYF; V gene: TRBV11-2; J gene: TRBJ2-7; clone size: NA; D gene: NA
CDR3 DNA: TGTGCCAGCAGTGACCGACAGGGGATCTATGGCTACACCTTC; CDR3 protein: CASSDRQGIYGYTF; V gene: TRBV6-1; J gene: TRBJ1-2; clone size: once; D gene: TRBD1
CDR3 DNA: TGTGCCAGCAGCTTAGGGACAGGGGAACAGTACTTC; CDR3 protein: CASSLGTGEQYF; V gene: TRBV7-8; J gene: TRBJ2-4; clone size: few; D gene: TRBD1